Included here is one TCR beta chain sequence, with context. This clonotype was seen many times. What this receptor recognizes is not known. Qualities for individual bases were not recorded, and no much larger clone is one base off. This sample stems from a study of T cell repertoires in cytomegalovirus infection (dated by TCRdb to about 2019). Background for the entire study: The HLA type of each donor mattered for the analysis, because public TCR beta signatures pointed to carriage of CMV infection along with the matching HLA type. What the authors observed across the whole study: The ex vivo response was dominated by HLA-C-restricted CMV-specific TCR beta clonotypes, and the single most frequent clonotype in two of eight donors was supplied by these HLA-C-restricted clonotypes. In both this cohort and an independent cohort of 352 donors, the cumulative frequency of public TCR beta family members distinguished carriers of CMV infection plus the relevant HLA type.

The germline V gene yields SGHVS for CDR1 and FNYEAQ for CDR2. V lost 2 bases and J lost 3 bases, and the count of bases not matched to a germline gene is 5. Counted from cysteine to phenylalanine, this CDR3 has 15 amino acids. The entry retains the CDR3 DNA only, 45 bases that are in frame from base 1. The instrument was an Illumina HiSeq 1500. TCRdb cleaned the public reads at Q25 with fastp, built clones with MiXCR and kept in-frame beta chains. Each entry merges the rows of one CDR3 protein and shows their most common DNA and genes. Present in this sample are hundreds of thousands of distinct CDR3 sequences, 35% to 45% of which were seen just once. The ten biggest clones cover 2.5% to 3% of the sample.

The V and J genes are TRBV7-6 and TRBJ2-5; TRBD1 matches 8 bases in the middle. The sample was PBMCs. The sequence came from a human donor in good health (CMV status not recorded). Some clones in this sample may be carry-over from other donors' samples. The nucleotide sequence is given as TGTGCCAGCAGCTTATTGATACAGGGGGAAGAGACCCAGTACTTC. This encodes CASSLLIQGEETQYF.